This paragraph covers one TCR beta chain sequence. This clonotype has a count of ten or more. The antigen it recognizes is unknown. It has no much larger one-base neighbor in the sample; base qualities were not kept. The entry originates in a study of CD8 T cells in ankylosing spondylitis (dated by TCRdb to the late 2010s). About the full investigation: The study set out to find disease-linked TCR variants by profiling T cell receptor beta repertoires in ankylosing spondylitis patients and healthy donors. The full study cohort comprised roughly 24 ankylosing spondylitis patients and 85 to 120 healthy donors. Samples of peripheral blood were taken, and for ankylosing spondylitis patients, synovial fluid was collected as well.

The sequencer listed for this sample is Illumina HiSeq 2500. Quantitative 5'-RACE with molecular barcodes was used to prepare TCR beta libraries. On the study's bioinformatics: Disease-linked TCR variants were identified with a new computational method built on a probabilistic model of VDJ rearrangement. TCRdb cleaned the public reads at Q25 with fastp, built clones with MiXCR and kept in-frame beta chains. For every CDR3 protein sequence, its rows merge into one entry that carries the most common genes and DNA. The V and J calls were determined by TCRdb, not by the authors. This sample holds about 220,000 distinct CDR3 sequences; over 9.5% were observed only once. The ten top clones hold 21% of the sample. Summary of the overall study and its limitations: The disease-linked clones had a CD8+ phenotype and were found at relatively low frequencies in peripheral blood. Some TCR beta motif variants had previously been reported in synovial fluid and blood of reactive arthritis patients, which suggested common disease-initiation mechanisms. Blood from ankylosing spondylitis patients appeared to be characterized by a TCR beta motif made up of eight highly homologous amino acid variants. The disease-linked clones were reported as significantly enriched in matched synovial fluid samples from ankylosing spondylitis patients.

Input material: blood, either unsorted or a sorted T cell fraction (not recorded which). The source is a male donor with ankylosing spondylitis or in good health (not recorded which).

The encoded CDR3 is CASSLDPGDEYEQYF. Here is the DNA: TGCGCCAGCAGCTTGGATCCGGGGGACGAATACGAGCAGTACTTC. Here the chain combines TRBV5-1 and TRBJ2-7; a weak D assignment points to TRBD2 (6 bases agree). Relative to germline, V is 0 bases shorter and J is 4 bases shorter, with 14 bases between their ends. Per the germline V gene, SGHRS is the CDR1 and YFSETQ is the CDR2. Reading from cysteine to phenylalanine, the CDR3 counts 15 amino acids. The sequence is cut down to CDR3 DNA, 45 bases in frame from base 1.